Listed below are T cell receptor beta chains from one sample, sequenced in a study of regulatory T cells in long-lasting Graves disease. MiXCR, run by TCRdb on the multiplex PCR reads, gives a single entry per CDR3 protein. The table shows some 430,000 distinct CDR3 sequences, with roughly 21% occurring only once. The sample in question was peripheral blood mononuclear cells (PBMCs), obtained when the disease was refractory, from a patient treated with antithyroid drugs. All receptors derive from a female donor with Graves disease. CDR3s include the opening cysteine and the closing phenylalanine or tryptophan. Fields, in order: CDR3 length, V gene, J gene, CDR3 protein.

>15|TRBV6-1|TRBJ1-5
CASCVGAEQNQPQHF
>14|TRBV11-3|TRBJ1-4
CASSSNDRGEKLFF
>15|TRBV29-1|TRBJ2-7
CSVETGTAKPYEQYF
>15|TRBV19|TRBJ2-6
CASWRGGSGANVLTF
>14|TRBV11-3|TRBJ2-7
CASSQQTDSYEQYF
>16|TRBV20-1|TRBJ2-2
CSARDLGGGDTGELFF
>13|TRBV29-1|TRBJ2-7
CSVESPDSYEQYF
>12|TRBV27|TRBJ1-2
CASGTGGYGYTF
>14|TRBV7-9|TRBJ1-2
CASSPRDGTYGYTF
>14|TRBV5-1|TRBJ1-1
CASSLSGARTEAFF
>15|TRBV11-2|TRBJ2-5
CASRPGTGGQETQYF
>14|TRBV20-1|TRBJ1-1
CSAPRQEANTEAFF
>15|TRBV2|TRBJ1-5
CASRGTGAYNQPQHF
>14|TRBV10-3|TRBJ1-4
CAISPTGGNEKLFF
>13|TRBV28|TRBJ2-7
CAAADGGGSEQYF
>16|TRBV28|TRBJ1-5
CASSLFSGAGNQPQHF
>14|TRBV11-1|TRBJ2-7
CASSPEPNAYEQYF
>13|TRBV6-2/TRBV6-3|TRBJ2-7
CTTFPGQPYEQYF
>14|TRBV29-1|TRBJ2-5
CSVDGGGTQETQYF
>15|TRBV28|TRBJ2-2
CASSLYLLNTGELFF
>13|TRBV5-1|TRBJ1-1
CASRSTALALAFF
>14|TRBV11-1|TRBJ2-7
CASSFRDTPYEQYF
>11|TRBV6-2/TRBV6-3|TRBJ2-1
CASRWGNEQFF
>16|TRBV27|TRBJ1-1
CASSFSAGTANTEAFF
>14|TRBV7-9|TRBJ2-5
CASTGGDLQETQYF
>19|TRBV10-3|TRBJ2-3
CAISESLAGGPVYSDTQYF
>15|TRBV5-1|TRBJ1-1
CASSSRDREVTEAFF
>17|TRBV4-2|TRBJ1-4
CASSQGNDRGLNEKLFF
>14|TRBV28|TRBJ1-2
CASNSVDIFYGYTF
>15|TRBV7-2|TRBJ1-2
CASSLVEGTWDGYTF
>15|TRBV7-3|TRBJ2-3
CASRRSGIPRDTQYF
>14|TRBV27|TRBJ2-2
CASSLGWQDGELFF
>17|TRBV28|TRBJ2-1
CASSFVPSGGDYNEQFF
>11|TRBV20-1|TRBJ2-7
CSAHKGEEQYF
>14|TRBV12-3/TRBV12-4|TRBJ1-1
CASTWGEKNTEAFF
>15|TRBV7-6|TRBJ1-1
CASSPQWTTNTEAFF
>15|TRBV28|TRBJ2-7
CASSLTSGGHNEQYF
>14|TRBV19|TRBJ1-5
CATRDNLGDQPQHF
>12|TRBV12-3/TRBV12-4|TRBJ2-7
CASSPIGSEQYF
>16|TRBV11-3|TRBJ1-5
CASSFPWRTIGPPQHF
>14|TRBV20-1|TRBJ2-7
CSARATSGTYEQYF
>17|TRBV27|TRBJ2-1
CASSWWEGRGSYNEQFF